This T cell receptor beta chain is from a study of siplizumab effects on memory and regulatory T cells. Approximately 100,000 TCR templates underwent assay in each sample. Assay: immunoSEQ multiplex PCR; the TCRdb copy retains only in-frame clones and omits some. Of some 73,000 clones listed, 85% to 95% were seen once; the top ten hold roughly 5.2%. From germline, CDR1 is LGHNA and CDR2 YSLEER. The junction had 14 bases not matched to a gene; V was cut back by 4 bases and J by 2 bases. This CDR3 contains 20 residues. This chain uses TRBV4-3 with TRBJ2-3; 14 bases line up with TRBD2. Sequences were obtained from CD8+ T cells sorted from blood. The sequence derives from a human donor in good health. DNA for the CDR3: TGCGCCAGCAGCCCCAGCGCCCTGGGACTAGCGGGGGCAGTCACAGATACGCAGTATTTT. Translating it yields CASSPSALGLAGAVTDTQYF.